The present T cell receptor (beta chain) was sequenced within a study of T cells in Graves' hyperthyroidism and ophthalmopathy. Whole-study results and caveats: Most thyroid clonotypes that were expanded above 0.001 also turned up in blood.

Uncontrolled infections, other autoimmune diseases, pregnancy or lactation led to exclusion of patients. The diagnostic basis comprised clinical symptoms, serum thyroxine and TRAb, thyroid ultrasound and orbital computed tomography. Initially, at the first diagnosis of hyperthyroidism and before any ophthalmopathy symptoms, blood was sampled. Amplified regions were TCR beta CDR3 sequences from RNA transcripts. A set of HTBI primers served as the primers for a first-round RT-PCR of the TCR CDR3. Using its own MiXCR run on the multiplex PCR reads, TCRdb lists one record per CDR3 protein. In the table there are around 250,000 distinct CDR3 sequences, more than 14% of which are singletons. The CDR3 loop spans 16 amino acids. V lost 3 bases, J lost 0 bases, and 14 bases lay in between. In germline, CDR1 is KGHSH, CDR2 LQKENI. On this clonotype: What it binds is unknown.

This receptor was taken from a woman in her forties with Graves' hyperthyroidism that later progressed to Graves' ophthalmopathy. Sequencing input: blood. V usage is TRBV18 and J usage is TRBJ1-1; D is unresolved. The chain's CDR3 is CASSPVDPLMNTEAFF. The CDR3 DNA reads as TGTGCCAGCTCACCCGTCGACCCACTTATGAACACTGAAGCTTTCTTT.